A single sample is the source of the 30 T cell receptor beta chains below, sequenced in a study of T-cell memory formation after mild COVID-19. TCRdb fed the 5' RACE reads into MiXCR, producing one record per CDR3 protein. The sample yields some 290,000 distinct CDR3 sequences, 15% to 20% seen once. The material sequenced was PBMCs or a T cell subset sorted from them (not recorded which). All receptors derive from a man younger than 35 who had mild COVID-19 (a few samples of this study predate the infection). Cell type and time point are not known.

This clonotype was counted only a few times. This sequence joins TRBV7-2 and TRBJ1-6, with D perhaps TRBD1 (6 bases). The CDR3 loop spans 15 amino acids. CDR1 is SGHTA and CDR2 is FQGNSA in the germline V gene. The ends were cut back, 5 bases at V and 7 bases at J, with 15 bases in the middle. This CDR3 is CASSATQGNNSPLHF. The CDR3 region has the DNA TGTGCCAGCAGCGCTACACAGGGTAACAATTCACCCCTCCACTTT.

This clonotype turned up a few times. The chain employs TRBV4-2 and TRBJ1-3; D gene unclear. This CDR3 is 14 amino acids long. The V gene lost 0 bases and the J gene lost 9 bases, with 12 bases spanning the gap. CDR1 and CDR2 (germline): LGHNA, YNFKEQ. This chain's CDR3 is CASSQDRFRSTIYF. The CDR3 coding sequence is TGTGCCAGCAGCCAAGATAGGTTTCGCAGCACCATATATTTT.

This clonotype was counted ten times or more. V and J are TRBV6-6 and TRBJ2-3; D uncertain. The CDR3 loop spans 11 amino acids. Germline V gene data show CDR1 as MNHNY and CDR2 as SVGAGI (reference sequence). The V end lost 7 bases, the J end lost 6 bases, and 8 bases lay between the germline ends. For the CDR3, the DNA is TGTGCCAGCACTGAAGGGGATACGCAGTATTTT. Its translation is CASTEGDTQYF.

The chain carries TRBV6-2 or TRBV6-3 and TRBJ2-1; D might be TRBD2 (5 bases). Trimming stripped 8 bases from V and 10 bases from J, with 15 bases between. The CDR3 is 12 residues long. The germline V gene has CDR1 MNHEY and CDR2 SVGEGT. The CDR3 bases are TGTGCCAGCCGTCAGGCTAGCAGGGAGCAGTTCTTC. This translates into CASRQASREQFF.

This chain uses TRBV6-5 with TRBJ2-2; D not resolved. The CDR3 is made up of 13 amino acids. Germline V lookup: CDR1 MNHEY, CDR2 SVGAGI. Between the trimmed V and J ends, which lost 4 bases and 7 bases, there was a span of 10 bases. This CDR3 reads CASSFPGIGELFF. CDR3 in DNA: TGTGCCAGCAGTTTTCCGGGTATCGGGGAGCTGTTTTTT.

This clonotype was seen a few times. The CDR3 DNA is TGTGCCAGCAGGCCTGCGGGGGGTCTTAACAATGAGCAGTTCTTC. Residues: CASRPAGGLNNEQFF. The chain joins TRBV11-2 to TRBJ2-1; 8 nucleotides agree with TRBD2. This CDR3 is built from 15 residues. Germline V lookup: CDR1 SGHAT, CDR2 FQNNGV. V lost 6 bases and J lost 5; bases outside the gene matches: 9.

In its sample, this clonotype was seen a few times. The rearrangement links TRBV4-3 to TRBJ2-1; tentative D call: TRBD2 (6 bases). The germline gives CDR1 LGHNA, CDR2 YSLEER. The CDR3 covers 16 residues. Trimming took 0 bases from V and 3 from J, leaving 12 bases between them. CDR3 nucleotides: TGCGCCAGCAGCCAAGAGGAGGGGCGGGGCTACAATGAGCAGTTCTTC. Amino acids: CASSQEEGRGYNEQFF.

This clonotype was counted between two and nine times. The V and J genes are TRBV5-1 and TRBJ2-1; maybe TRBD1 (6 bases). This CDR3 is built from 15 residues. Germline CDR1 is SGHRS and CDR2 is YFSETQ. The V gene lost 0 bases and the J gene lost 0 bases, with 7 bases spanning the gap. The CDR3 nucleotides read TGCGCCAGCAGCTTGGAGGGGGACTCCTACAATGAGCAGTTCTTC. Residues: CASSLEGDSYNEQFF.

The chain uses TRBV28 and TRBJ2-5, with D perhaps matching TRBD1 (5 bases). CDR1 MDHEN and CDR2 SYDVKM come from the germline V gene. There are 15 residues in the CDR3. Trimming shortened V by 5 bases and J by 0 bases, and 13 bases separated the two germline ends. The CDR3 nucleotides read TGTGCCAGCAGTCCGCTCCGACAGAACCAAGAGACCCAGTACTTC. Its protein is CASSPLRQNQETQYF.

V usage is TRBV6-5 and J usage is TRBJ1-1; D uncertain. CDR1 is MNHEY, CDR2 SVGAGI, per germline. The CDR3 consists of 13 residues. V was clipped by 2 bases and J by 3 bases, with 7 bases between them. The DNA of the CDR3 is TGTGCCAGCAGTTACGAGGGATACACTGAAGCTTTCTTT. This codes for CASSYEGYTEAFF.

The rearrangement links TRBV29-1 to TRBJ1-1; 8 nucleotides match TRBD1. This CDR3 spans 13 amino acids. V dropped 5 bases and J dropped 0; count of bases not matched to a gene: 2. Germline values: CDR1 SQVTM, CDR2 ANQGSEA. CDR3 nucleotide sequence: TGCAGCGTTAGGGACAGGTTGAACACTGAAGCTTTCTTT. This translates into CSVRDRLNTEAFF.

This clonotype was found many times. V usage is TRBV20-1 and J usage is TRBJ1-2, with unresolved D. CDR1 and CDR2 (germline): DFQATT, SNEGSKA (reference sequence). Trimming shortened V by 0 bases and J by 10 bases, and 12 bases separated the two germline ends. The CDR3 covers 12 residues. The CDR3 region is CSARDSGVYYTF. The CDR3 DNA reads TGCAGTGCTAGAGATTCCGGGGTCTACTACACCTTC.

This sequence joins TRBV9 and TRBJ2-2; no definite D call. Germline-derived CDR1 and CDR2 are SGDLS and YYNGEE. CDR3 size: 14 residues. The V gene lost 2 bases and the J gene lost 3 bases, with 8 bases spanning the gap. The CDR3 region has the DNA TGTGCCAGCAGCGTTGATAGGGACACCGGGGAGCTGTTTTTT. Translating gives CASSVDRDTGELFF.

This clonotype was counted only a few times. This chain connects TRBV4-2 to TRBJ1-6; no clear D gene. CDR1 and CDR2 from the germline V gene are LGHNA and YNFKEQ. Trimming removed 6 bases from V and 8 bases from J, with 14 bases in between. This CDR3 region has 14 residues. The CDR3 DNA reads as TGTGCCAGCAGTTCTAGGGTGGAGGATTCACCCCTCCACTTT. Translation gives CASSSRVEDSPLHF.

The rearrangement uses TRBV20-1 and TRBJ2-7; 12 bases match TRBD1. V was clipped by 6 bases and J by 5 bases; unmatched bases: 8. CDR1 and CDR2 from the germline V gene are DFQATT and SNEGSKA (reference sequence). This CDR3 is 14 amino acids long. The CDR3 is CSAAMGQGAHEQYV. Here the CDR3 DNA reads TGCAGTGCCGCAATGGGACAGGGGGCTCACGAGCAGTACGTC.

Ten or more counts support this clonotype. The V gene is TRBV6-5, the J gene TRBJ2-2; D is possibly TRBD1 (6 bases). Germline values: CDR1 MNHEY, CDR2 SVGAGI. V was shortened by 5 bases and J by 5 bases, with 15 bases between the two germline ends. CDR3 length: 15 residues. The CDR3 protein is CASSPEGGWTGELFF. CDR3 nucleotide sequence: TGTGCCAGCAGTCCTGAAGGGGGTTGGACCGGGGAGCTGTTTTTT.

The chain is built from TRBV4-1 and TRBJ1-4; D remains unclear. There are 15 residues in the CDR3. The V end was cut by 4 bases, the J end by 4 bases, with 13 bases between. Germline CDR1 is MGHRA and CDR2 is YSYEKL. This CDR3 is CASSRPPAVNEKLFF. The CDR3 DNA is TGCGCCAGCAGCCGACCCCCTGCGGTTAATGAAAAACTGTTTTTT.

The V call is TRBV20-1, the J call TRBJ2-3; D uncertain. V was pared by 0 bases and J by 4 bases, with 5 bases between. In germline, CDR1 is DFQATT, CDR2 SNEGSKA (reference sequence). This CDR3 comprises 12 residues. The CDR3 bases are TGCAGTGCTAGAGATAGGTCAGATACGCAGTATTTT. The encoded protein is CSARDRSDTQYF.

The V gene is TRBV29-1, the J gene TRBJ2-3; 9 bases fit TRBD2. V lost 7 bases to trimming and J lost 3 bases; unmatched junction nucleotides: 5. The CDR3 runs to 13 residues. The V gene's germline CDR1 is SQVTM and CDR2 ANQGSEA. CDR3 bases: TGCAGCGCCGGAAGCGGGGGGACAGATACGCAGTATTTT. Protein sequence: CSAGSGGTDTQYF.

This clonotype was detected many times. V usage is TRBV4-2 and J usage is TRBJ2-2; no reliable D call. Germline CDR1 LGHNA, CDR2 YNFKEQ. V was pared by 1 base and J by 9 bases, with 12 bases between. The CDR3 has 14 residues. The CDR3 sequence: CASSQGIDARELFF. CDR3 bases: TGTGCCAGCAGCCAAGGAATAGATGCCCGGGAGCTGTTTTTT.

This clonotype was recorded at least ten times. The chain carries TRBV4-3 and TRBJ2-1; D is undetermined. Between the trimmed V and J ends, which lost 0 bases and 4 bases, there was a span of 7 bases. The CDR3 length is 14 residues. CDR1 is LGHNA, CDR2 YSLEER, per germline. The CDR3 loop reads CASSQDKGYNEQFF. The DNA for the CDR3 is TGCGCCAGCAGCCAAGATAAGGGTTACAATGAGCAGTTCTTC.

The chain carries TRBV11-2 and TRBJ1-1; D unresolved. This CDR3 contains 13 residues. Between the trimmed V and J ends, which lost 5 bases and 7 bases, there was a span of 14 bases. Germline V lookup: CDR1 SGHAT, CDR2 FQNNGV. The CDR3 sequence is CASSPSPSDEAFF. CDR3 nucleotide sequence: TGTGCCAGCAGCCCCTCTCCCTCGGATGAAGCTTTCTTT.

This clonotype was detected many times. V and J are TRBV5-5 and TRBJ2-2, with TRBD1 as a possible D gene (6 bases). This CDR3 is built from 15 residues. Germline assignment: CDR1 SGHKS and CDR2 YYEKEE (reference sequence). The germline V and J ends were trimmed by 0 bases and 6 bases, with 12 bases remaining between them. The CDR3 sequence: CASSLAPAGAGELFF. The CDR3 region has the DNA TGTGCCAGCAGCTTGGCTCCGGCAGGGGCCGGGGAGCTGTTTTTT.

The V call is TRBV7-2, the J call TRBJ1-2, with TRBD1 matching over 7 bases. V shed 10 bases and J 4 bases; nucleotides not matched to a gene: 12. The CDR3 totals 14 residues. Germline assignment: CDR1 SGHTA and CDR2 FQGNSA. CDR3 DNA sequence: TGTGCCACCTATGGCGGCAGGGGGATCTATGGCTACACCTTC. The encoded protein is CATYGGRGIYGYTF.

This clonotype was found a few times. The chain couples TRBV4-1 to TRBJ2-6, with D tentatively TRBD1 (5 bases). CDR3 length equals 19 residues. The V end was cut by 0 bases, the J end by 4 bases, with 19 bases between. The germline V gene has CDR1 MGHRA and CDR2 YSYEKL. The CDR3 bases are TGCGCCAGCAGCCAAGATATGACAGTTCCCTCTACGGGGGCCAACGTCCTGACTTTC. Protein: CASSQDMTVPSTGANVLTF.

There are many counts of this clonotype. The chain is built from TRBV5-1 and TRBJ2-5; TRBD1 aligns across 7 bases. This CDR3 comprises 17 residues. CDR1 and CDR2 from the germline V gene are SGHRS and YFSETQ. V trimming: 4 bases; J trimming: 5 bases; junction bases outside the gene matches: 17. CDR3 coding DNA: TGCGCCAGCAGCATCCTTGGGCGGACAGGAGACCGGGAGACCCAGTACTTC. It encodes CASSILGRTGDRETQYF.

CDR3 residues: CASSYVVSTSNYGYTF. CDR3 bases: TGTGCCAGCAGTTACGTTGTCAGTACCTCTAACTATGGCTACACCTTC. The rearrangement links TRBV6-5 to TRBJ1-2; D uncertain. This CDR3 has 16 residues. The V gene's germline CDR1 is MNHEY and CDR2 SVGAGI. V was clipped by 2 bases and J by 0 bases, with 13 bases between them.

This clonotype was seen only a few times. The chain carries TRBV5-4 and TRBJ2-5; 8 bases are shared with TRBD2. This CDR3 has 14 residues. V lost 3 bases, J lost 5 bases, and 6 bases stayed unmatched. Germline V lookup: CDR1 SGHNT, CDR2 YYREEE (reference sequence). CDR3 sequence (DNA): TGTGCCAGCAGCTCGGCAGCGGGGGTCGAGACCCAGTACTTC. Its translation is CASSSAAGVETQYF.

The V and J genes are TRBV29-1 and TRBJ2-1; D is uncertain. With 7 bases removed from V and 6 bases from J, the gap between germline ends came to 10 bases. Germline lookup yields CDR1 SQVTM and CDR2 ANQGSEA. The CDR3 consists of 11 residues. The CDR3 region has the DNA TGCAGCGGCACCGACCTCAATGAGCAGTTCTTC. It is translated as CSGTDLNEQFF.

The chain links TRBV19 to TRBJ1-5, with D possibly being TRBD1 (5 bases). Germline-derived CDR1 and CDR2 are LNHDA and SQIVND (reference sequence). This CDR3 has 14 residues. Trimming removed 3 bases from V and 3 bases from J, with 9 bases in between. This chain's CDR3 is CASSMGGFNQPQHF. CDR3 DNA: TGTGCCAGTAGTATGGGGGGTTTCAATCAGCCCCAGCATTTT. The full variable domain, completed using reference TRBV19 and TRBJ1-5, is DGGITQSPKYLFRKEGQNVTLSCEQNLNHDAMYWYRQDPGQGLRLIYYSQIVNDFQKGDIAEGYSVSREKKESFPLTVTSAQKNPTAFYLCASSMGGFNQPQHFGDGTRLSIL.